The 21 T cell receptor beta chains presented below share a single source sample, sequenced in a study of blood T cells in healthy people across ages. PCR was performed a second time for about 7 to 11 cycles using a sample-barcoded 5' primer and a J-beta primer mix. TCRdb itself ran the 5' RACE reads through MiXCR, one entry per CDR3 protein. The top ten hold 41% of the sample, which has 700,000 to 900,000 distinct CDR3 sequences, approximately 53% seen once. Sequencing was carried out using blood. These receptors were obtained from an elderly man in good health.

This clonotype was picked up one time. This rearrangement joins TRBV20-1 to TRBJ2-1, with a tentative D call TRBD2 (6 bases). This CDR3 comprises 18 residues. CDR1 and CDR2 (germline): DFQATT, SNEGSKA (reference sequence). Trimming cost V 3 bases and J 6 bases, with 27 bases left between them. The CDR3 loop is CSASIDQLRRAERNEQFF. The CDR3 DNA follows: TGCAGTGCTAGCATCGACCAATTAAGGAGGGCCGAACGCAATGAGCAGTTCTTC.

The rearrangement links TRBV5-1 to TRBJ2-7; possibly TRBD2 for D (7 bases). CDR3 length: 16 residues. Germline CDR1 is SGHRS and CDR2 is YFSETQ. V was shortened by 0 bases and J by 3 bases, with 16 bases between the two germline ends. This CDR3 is CASSLERGGAIYEQYF. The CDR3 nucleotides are TGCGCCAGCAGCTTGGAGCGTGGGGGGGCGATCTACGAGCAGTACTTC. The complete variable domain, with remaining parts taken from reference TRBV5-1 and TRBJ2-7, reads KAGVTQTPRYLIKTRGQQVTLSCSPISGHRSVSWYQQTPGQGLQFLFEYFSETQRNKGNFPGRFSGRQFSNSRSEMNVSTLELGDSALYLCASSLERGGAIYEQYFGPGTRLTVT.

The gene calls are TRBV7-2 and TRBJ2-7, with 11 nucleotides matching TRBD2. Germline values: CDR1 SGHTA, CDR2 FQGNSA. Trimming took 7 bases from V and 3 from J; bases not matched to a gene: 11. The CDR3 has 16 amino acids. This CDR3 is CASTLASGRSGYEQYF. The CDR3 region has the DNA TGTGCCAGCACCCTTGCTAGCGGGAGGTCGGGCTACGAGCAGTACTTC.

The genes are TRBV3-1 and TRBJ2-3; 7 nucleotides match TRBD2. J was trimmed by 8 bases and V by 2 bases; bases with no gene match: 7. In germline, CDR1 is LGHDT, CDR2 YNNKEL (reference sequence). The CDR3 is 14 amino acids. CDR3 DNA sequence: TGTGCCAGCAGCCAATCCGGGGGAGGGAGTACGCAGTATTTT. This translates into CASSQSGGGSTQYF.

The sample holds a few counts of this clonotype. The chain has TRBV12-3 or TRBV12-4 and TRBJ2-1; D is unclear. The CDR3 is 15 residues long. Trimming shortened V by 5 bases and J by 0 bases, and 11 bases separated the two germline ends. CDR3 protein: CASSPGGPSYNEQFF. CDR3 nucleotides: TGTGCCAGCAGTCCCGGCGGTCCCTCCTACAATGAGCAGTTCTTC.

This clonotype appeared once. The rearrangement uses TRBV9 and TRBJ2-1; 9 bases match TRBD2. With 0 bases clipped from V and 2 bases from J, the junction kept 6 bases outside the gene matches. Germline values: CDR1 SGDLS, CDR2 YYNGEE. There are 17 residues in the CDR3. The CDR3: CASSVAHSGSPYNEQFF. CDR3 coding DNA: TGTGCCAGCAGCGTAGCTCATAGCGGGAGTCCCTACAATGAGCAGTTCTTC. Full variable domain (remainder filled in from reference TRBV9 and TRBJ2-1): DSGVTQTPKHLITATGQRVTLRCSPRSGDLSVYWYQQSLDQGLQFLIQYYNGEERAKGNILERFSAQQFPDLHSELNLSSLELGDSALYFCASSVAHSGSPYNEQFFGPGTRLTVL.

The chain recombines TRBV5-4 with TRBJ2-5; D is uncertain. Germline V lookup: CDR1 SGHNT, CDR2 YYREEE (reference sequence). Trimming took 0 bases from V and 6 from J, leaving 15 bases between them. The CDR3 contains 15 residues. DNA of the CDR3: TGTGCCAGCAGCTTGGTTGACCAACCAATTCAGACCCAGTACTTC. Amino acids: CASSLVDQPIQTQYF. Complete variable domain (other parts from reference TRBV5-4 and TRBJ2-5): ETGVTQSPTHLIKTRGQQVTLRCSSQSGHNTVSWYQQALGQGPQFIFQYYREEENGRGNFPPRFSGLQFPNYSSELNVNALELDDSALYLCASSLVDQPIQTQYFGPGTRLLVL.

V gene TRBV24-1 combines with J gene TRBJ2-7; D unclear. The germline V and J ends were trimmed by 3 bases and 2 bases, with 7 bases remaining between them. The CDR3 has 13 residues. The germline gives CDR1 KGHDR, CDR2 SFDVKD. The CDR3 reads CATSDPVPYEQYF. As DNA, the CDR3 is TGTGCCACCAGTGATCCGGTCCCCTACGAGCAGTACTTC.

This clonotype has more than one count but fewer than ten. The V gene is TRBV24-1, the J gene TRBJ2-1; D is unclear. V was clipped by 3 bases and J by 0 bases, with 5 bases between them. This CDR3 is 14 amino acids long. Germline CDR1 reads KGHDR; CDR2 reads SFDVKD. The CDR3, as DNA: TGTGCCACCAGTGATGGGGACTCCTACAATGAGCAGTTCTTC. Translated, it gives CATSDGDSYNEQFF.

The CDR3 region is CSARQTGETQYF. CDR3 bases: TGCAGTGCTAGGCAGACGGGGGAGACCCAGTACTTC. V is TRBV20-1 and J is TRBJ2-5; D is perhaps TRBD2 (5 bases). Germline CDR1 DFQATT, CDR2 SNEGSKA (reference sequence). CDR3 length: 12 residues. Trimming stripped 3 bases from V and 5 bases from J, with 10 bases between.

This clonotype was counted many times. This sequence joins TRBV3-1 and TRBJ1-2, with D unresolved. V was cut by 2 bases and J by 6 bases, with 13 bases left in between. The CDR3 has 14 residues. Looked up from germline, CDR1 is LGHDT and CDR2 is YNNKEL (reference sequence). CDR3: CASSQQMGRDGYTF. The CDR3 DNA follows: TGTGCCAGCAGCCAACAAATGGGTCGGGATGGCTACACCTTC.

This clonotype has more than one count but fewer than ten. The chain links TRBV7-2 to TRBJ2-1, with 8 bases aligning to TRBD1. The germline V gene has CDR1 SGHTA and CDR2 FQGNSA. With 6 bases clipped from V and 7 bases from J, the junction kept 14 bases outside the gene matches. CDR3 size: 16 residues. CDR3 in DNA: TGTGCCAGCAGGCCGCAGGGGGCAGGCGGAACGAATGAGCAGTTCTTC. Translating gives CASRPQGAGGTNEQFF.

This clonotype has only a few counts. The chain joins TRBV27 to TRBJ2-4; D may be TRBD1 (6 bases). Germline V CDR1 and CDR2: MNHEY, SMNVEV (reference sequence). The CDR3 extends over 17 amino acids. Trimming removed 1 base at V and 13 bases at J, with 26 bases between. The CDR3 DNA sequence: TGTGCCAGCAGTTTATACCCACCCTCGCCCGTCTCGCAGGGGCAGTACTTC. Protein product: CASSLYPPSPVSQGQYF.

CDR3 coding DNA: TGTGCCAGCAGCGCGCTAGGGGTTATCGATGAGCAGTTCTTC. This codes for CASSALGVIDEQFF. The chain joins TRBV9 to TRBJ2-1, with D maybe TRBD1 (5 bases). The CDR3 length is 14 residues. V lost 3 bases to trimming and J lost 8 bases, with 15 bases between them. Germline assignment: CDR1 SGDLS and CDR2 YYNGEE.

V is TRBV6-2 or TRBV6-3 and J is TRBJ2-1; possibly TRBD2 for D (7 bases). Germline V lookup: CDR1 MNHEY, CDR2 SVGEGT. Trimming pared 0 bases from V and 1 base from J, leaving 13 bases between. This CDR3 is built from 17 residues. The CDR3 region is CASSYSEGGGSYNEQFF. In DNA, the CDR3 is TGTGCCAGCAGTTACTCTGAGGGAGGGGGTTCCTACAATGAGCAGTTCTTC.

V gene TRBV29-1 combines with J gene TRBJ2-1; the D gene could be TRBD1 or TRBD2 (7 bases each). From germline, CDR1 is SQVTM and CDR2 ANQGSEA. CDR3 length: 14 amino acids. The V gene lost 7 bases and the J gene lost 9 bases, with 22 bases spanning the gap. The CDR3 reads CSAPQGEGLSEQFF. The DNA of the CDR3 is TGCAGCGCCCCGCAGGGGGAGGGCCTGAGTGAGCAGTTCTTC.

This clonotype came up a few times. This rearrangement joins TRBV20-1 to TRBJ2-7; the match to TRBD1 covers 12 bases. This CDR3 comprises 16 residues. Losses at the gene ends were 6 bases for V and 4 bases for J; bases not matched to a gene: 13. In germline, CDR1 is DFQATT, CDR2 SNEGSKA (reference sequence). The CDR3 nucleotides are TGCAGTGCCCTTGGGACAGGGGGCATGGGACAATACGAGCAGTACTTC. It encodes CSALGTGGMGQYEQYF.

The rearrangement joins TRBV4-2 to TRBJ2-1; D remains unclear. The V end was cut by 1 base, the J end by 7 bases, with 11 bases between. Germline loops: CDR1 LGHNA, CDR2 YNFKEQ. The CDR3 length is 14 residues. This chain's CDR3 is CASSQVVSSNEQFF. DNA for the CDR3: TGTGCCAGCAGCCAAGTGGTCTCCTCTAATGAGCAGTTCTTC.

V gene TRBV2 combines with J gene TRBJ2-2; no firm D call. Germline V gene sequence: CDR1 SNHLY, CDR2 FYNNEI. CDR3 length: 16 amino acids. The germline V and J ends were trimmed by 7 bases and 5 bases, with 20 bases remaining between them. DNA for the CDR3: TGTGCCAGCAAGGGCCCGGACGTAATTGGGACCGGGGAGCTGTTTTTT. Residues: CASKGPDVIGTGELFF.

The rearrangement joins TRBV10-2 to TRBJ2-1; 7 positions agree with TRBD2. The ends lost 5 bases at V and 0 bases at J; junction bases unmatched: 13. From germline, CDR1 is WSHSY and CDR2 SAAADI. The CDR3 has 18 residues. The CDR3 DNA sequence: TGCGCCAGCAGTCTCGGGGGGACTTCGAGTAGCTCCTACAATGAGCAGTTCTTC. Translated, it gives CASSLGGTSSSSYNEQFF.

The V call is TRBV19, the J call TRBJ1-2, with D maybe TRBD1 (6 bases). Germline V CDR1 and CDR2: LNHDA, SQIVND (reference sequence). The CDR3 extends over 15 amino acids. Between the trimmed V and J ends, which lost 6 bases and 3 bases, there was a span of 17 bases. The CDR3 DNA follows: TGTGCCAGTAGAACCCCCCGGGGGCTATACTATGGCTACACCTTC. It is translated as CASRTPRGLYYGYTF.